The 8 T cell receptor beta chains given below trace back to one sample, sequenced in a study of shared clonotypes between healthy human individuals. Only in-frame clones appear in the TCRdb table, and some are missing; sequencing was by immunoSEQ multiplex PCR. The sample has about 2 million clones, 85% to 95% seen once; the top ten hold 0.1% to 0.15%. The sequenced sample was naive CD4+ T cells sorted from blood. Subset: CD45RA+ positively selected. Every receptor here comes from a man younger than 30 in good health.

This clone was detected only a few times. The sample holds other DNA sequences that translate to the same CDR3. This chain joins TRBV5-1 and TRBJ1-1; D gene ambiguous. The CDR3 is 14 amino acids. Trimming took off 0 bases at V and 1 base at J, with 7 bases between the two ends. Germline V gene sequence: CDR1 SGHRS, CDR2 YFSETQ. The CDR3 DNA reads TGCGCCAGCAGCTTGGCCGGAGGGAACACTGAAGCTTTCTTT. This translates into CASSLAGGNTEAFF.

V and J are TRBV30 and TRBJ2-7; 7 positions agree with TRBD1. V lost 5 bases, J lost 2 bases, and 6 bases stayed unmatched. The CDR3 sequence is 13 residues long. Germline CDR1 and CDR2: GTSNPN and SVGIG (reference sequence). In nucleotides, the CDR3 is TGTGCCTGGGCCCGGGACAGACCCTACGAGCAGTACTTC. Residues: CAWARDRPYEQYF.

The rearrangement uses TRBV30 and TRBJ2-1; 8 positions agree with TRBD2. Trimming cost V 0 bases and J 3 bases; bases outside gene matches: 13. Per germline, CDR1 GTSNPN and CDR2 SVGIG (reference sequence). The CDR3 runs to 18 residues. The CDR3 sequence is CAWSVRLARQTLYNEQFF. As DNA, the CDR3 is TGTGCCTGGAGTGTACGACTAGCGAGACAGACTCTCTACAATGAGCAGTTCTTC.

V is TRBV11-2 and J is TRBJ2-5; the D gene is possibly TRBD1 (5 bases). Per germline, CDR1 SGHAT and CDR2 FQNNGV. Trimming cost V 1 base and J 4 bases, with 10 bases left between them. This CDR3 contains 14 residues. CDR3 sequence reads: CASSLVVGRETQYF. CDR3 nucleotides: TGTGCCAGCAGCTTAGTAGTGGGGCGAGAGACCCAGTACTTC.

The CDR3 is CASSEQGQVKNIQYF. In nucleotides, the CDR3 is TGCGCCAGCAGTGAGCAGGGGCAGGTCAAAAACATTCAGTACTTC. V gene TRBV10-1 combines with J gene TRBJ2-4, with D perhaps matching TRBD1 (6 bases). V lost 2 bases, J lost 3 bases, and 11 bases lay in between. CDR3 length equals 15 residues. The V gene's germline CDR1 is WNHNN and CDR2 SYGVQD (reference sequence).

The V gene is TRBV5-5, the J gene TRBJ2-5; 8 bases are shared with TRBD2. J lost 4 bases, V lost 2 bases, and 1 base had no gene match. The CDR3 consists of 13 residues. CDR1 and CDR2 (germline): SGHKS, YYEKEE (reference sequence). CDR3 DNA: TGTGCCAGCAGCTTTGGACTAGCAGAGACCCAGTACTTC. This gives the protein CASSFGLAETQYF.

This clone was seen once. The genes are TRBV5-4 and TRBJ1-6; D is uncertain. The CDR3 is 17 residues long. Per germline, CDR1 SGHNT and CDR2 YYREEE (reference sequence). The V and J ends lost 3 bases and 3 bases respectively, with 16 bases between them. The CDR3 loop is CASSSKTDGLYNSPLHF. The CDR3 nucleotides are TGTGCCAGCAGCTCGAAAACAGACGGTCTCTATAATTCACCCCTCCACTTT.

This clone was detected only once. V is TRBV18 and J is TRBJ2-3; D not certain. This CDR3 has 12 residues. V lost 4 bases to trimming and J lost 6 bases, with 8 bases between them. The germline CDR1 and CDR2 sequences are KGHSH and LQKENI. This CDR3 reads CASSRERDTQYF. The CDR3 coding sequence is TGTGCCAGCTCACGAGAGCGCGATACGCAGTATTTT.